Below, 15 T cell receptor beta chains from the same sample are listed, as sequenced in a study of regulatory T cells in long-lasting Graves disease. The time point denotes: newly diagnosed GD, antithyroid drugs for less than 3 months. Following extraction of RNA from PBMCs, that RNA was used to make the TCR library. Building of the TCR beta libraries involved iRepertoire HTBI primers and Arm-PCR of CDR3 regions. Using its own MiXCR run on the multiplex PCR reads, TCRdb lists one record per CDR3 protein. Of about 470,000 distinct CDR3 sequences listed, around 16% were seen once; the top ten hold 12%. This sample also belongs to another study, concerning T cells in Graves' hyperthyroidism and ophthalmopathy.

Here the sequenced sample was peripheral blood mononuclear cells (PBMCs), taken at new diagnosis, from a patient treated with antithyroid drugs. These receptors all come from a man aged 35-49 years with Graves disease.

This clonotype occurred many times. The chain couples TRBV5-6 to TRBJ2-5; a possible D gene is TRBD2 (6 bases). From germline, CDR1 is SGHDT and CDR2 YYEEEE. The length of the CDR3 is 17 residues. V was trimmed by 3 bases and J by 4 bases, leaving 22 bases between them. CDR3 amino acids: CASSSVGGVVLGETQYF. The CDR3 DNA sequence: TGTGCCAGCAGCTCTGTCGGGGGAGTCGTTTTGGGAGAGACCCAGTACTTC.

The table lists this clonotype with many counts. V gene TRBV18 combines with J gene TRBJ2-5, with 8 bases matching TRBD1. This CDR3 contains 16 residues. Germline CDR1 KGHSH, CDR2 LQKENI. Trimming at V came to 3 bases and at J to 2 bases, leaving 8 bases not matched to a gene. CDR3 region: CASSPLGTGLQETQYF. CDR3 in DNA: TGTGCCAGCTCACCCCTCGGGACAGGCCTTCAAGAGACCCAGTACTTC.

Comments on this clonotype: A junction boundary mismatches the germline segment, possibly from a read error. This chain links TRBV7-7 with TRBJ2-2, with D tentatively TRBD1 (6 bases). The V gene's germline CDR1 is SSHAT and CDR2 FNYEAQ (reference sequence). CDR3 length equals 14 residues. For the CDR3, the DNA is TGTGCTAGCAGCCCAGCAAGGGGGAACGGGGAGCTGTTTTTT. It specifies CASSPARGNGELFF.

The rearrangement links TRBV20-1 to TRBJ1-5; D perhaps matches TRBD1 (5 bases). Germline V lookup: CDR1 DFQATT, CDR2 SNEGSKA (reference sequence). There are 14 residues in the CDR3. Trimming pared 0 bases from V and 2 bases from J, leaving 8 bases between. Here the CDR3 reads CSARDPGRNQPQHF. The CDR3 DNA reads TGCAGTGCTAGAGATCCAGGGCGCAATCAGCCCCAGCATTTT.

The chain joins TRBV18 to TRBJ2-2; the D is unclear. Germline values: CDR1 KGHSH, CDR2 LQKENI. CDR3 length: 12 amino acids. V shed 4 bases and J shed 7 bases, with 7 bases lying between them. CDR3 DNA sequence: TGTGCCAGCTCACGGGCCGACGGGGAGCTGTTTTTT. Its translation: CASSRADGELFF.

CDR3 region: CASSQDKTGELFF. The DNA of the CDR3 is TGTGCCAGCAGCCAAGACAAGACCGGGGAGCTGTTTTTT. The rearrangement links TRBV4-2 to TRBJ2-2; D ambiguous. This CDR3 contains 13 residues. The germline V gene has CDR1 LGHNA and CDR2 YNFKEQ. The germline V and J ends were trimmed by 0 bases and 5 bases, with 4 bases remaining between them.

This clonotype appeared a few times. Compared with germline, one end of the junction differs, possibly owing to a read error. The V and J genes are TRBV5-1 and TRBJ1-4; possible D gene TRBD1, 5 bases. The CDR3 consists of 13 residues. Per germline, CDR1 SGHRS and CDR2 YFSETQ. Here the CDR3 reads CAAGGGSNEKLFF. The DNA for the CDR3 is TGTGCCGCCGGTGGGGGTAGTAATGAAAAACTGTTTTTT.

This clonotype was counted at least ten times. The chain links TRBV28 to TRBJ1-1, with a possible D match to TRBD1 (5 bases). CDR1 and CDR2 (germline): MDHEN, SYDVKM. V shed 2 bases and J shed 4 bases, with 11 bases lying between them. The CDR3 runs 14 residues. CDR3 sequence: CASSLTGDGTEAFF. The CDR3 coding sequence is TGTGCCAGCAGTTTAACGGGGGACGGCACTGAAGCTTTCTTT.

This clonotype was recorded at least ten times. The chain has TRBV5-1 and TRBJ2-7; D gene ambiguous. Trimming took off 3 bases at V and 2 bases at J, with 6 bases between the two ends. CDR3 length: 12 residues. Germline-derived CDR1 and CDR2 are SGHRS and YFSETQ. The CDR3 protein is CASSSEAYEQYF. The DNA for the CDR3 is TGCGCCAGCAGCTCAGAGGCCTACGAGCAGTACTTC.

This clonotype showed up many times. The CDR3 DNA is TGTGCCAGCAGTTCAGGACAGGGGGCCAAAAACATTCAGTACTTC. Translation gives CASSSGQGAKNIQYF. This chain links TRBV28 with TRBJ2-4; 9 bases line up with TRBD1. There are 15 residues in the CDR3. Germline assignment: CDR1 MDHEN and CDR2 SYDVKM. The V gene end was trimmed by 4 bases and the J gene end by 1 base; junction bases not matched to a gene: 2.

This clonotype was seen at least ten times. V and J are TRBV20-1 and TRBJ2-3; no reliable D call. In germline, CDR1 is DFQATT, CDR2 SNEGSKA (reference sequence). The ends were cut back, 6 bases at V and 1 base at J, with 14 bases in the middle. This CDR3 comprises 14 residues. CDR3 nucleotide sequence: TGCAGTGCCCAGAAGGACCCGGGCACAGATACGCAGTATTTT. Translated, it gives CSAQKDPGTDTQYF.

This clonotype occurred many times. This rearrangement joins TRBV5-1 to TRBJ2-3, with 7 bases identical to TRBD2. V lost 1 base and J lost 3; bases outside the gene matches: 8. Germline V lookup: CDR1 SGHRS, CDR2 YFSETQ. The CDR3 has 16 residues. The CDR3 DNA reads TGCGCCAGCAGCTTGCGGGGGAGGGCCTCGACAGATACGCAGTATTTT. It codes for CASSLRGRASTDTQYF.

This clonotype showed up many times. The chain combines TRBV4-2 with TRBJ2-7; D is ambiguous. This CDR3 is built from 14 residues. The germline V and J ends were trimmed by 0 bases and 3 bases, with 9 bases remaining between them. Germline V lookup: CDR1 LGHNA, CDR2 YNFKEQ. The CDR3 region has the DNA TGTGCCAGCAGCCAAGATCCGGGCATCTACGAGCAGTACTTC. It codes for CASSQDPGIYEQYF.

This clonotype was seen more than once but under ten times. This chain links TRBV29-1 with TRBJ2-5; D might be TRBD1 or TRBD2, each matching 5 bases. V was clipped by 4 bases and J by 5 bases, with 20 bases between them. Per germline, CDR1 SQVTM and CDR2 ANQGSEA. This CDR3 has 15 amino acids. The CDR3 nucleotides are TGCAGCGTTGCCGTCCGGGACGCTGCCAGGGAGACCCAGTACTTC. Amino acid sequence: CSVAVRDAARETQYF.

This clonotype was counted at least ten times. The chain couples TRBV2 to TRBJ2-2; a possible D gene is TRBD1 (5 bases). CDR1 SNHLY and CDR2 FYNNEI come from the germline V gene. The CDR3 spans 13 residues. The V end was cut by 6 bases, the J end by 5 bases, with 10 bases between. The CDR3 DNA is TGTGCCAGCAGACGACAGTGGACCGGGGAGCTGTTTTTT. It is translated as CASRRQWTGELFF.